The rows below give T cell receptor beta chains drawn from one sample of a study of tumor and adjacent non-tumor tissue in lung cancer. Each CDR3 protein gets one entry after TCRdb re-called the multiplex PCR reads with MiXCR. The data contain 89,000 or so distinct CDR3 sequences, around 59% of them seen just once; the ten biggest clones take up roughly 15%. The sample consisted of lung tumor tissue. The receptors derive from a man in his sixties or seventies with non-small cell lung cancer. The CDR3 runs from the conserved cysteine through the conserved F or W.

15 TRBJ2-3 TRBV11-2 CASNLNIRAADTQYF
17 TRBJ1-5 TRBV6-5 CASNRRGAGTGNQPQHF
15 TRBJ2-5 TRBV5-1 CASSPTWTGEETQYF
14 TRBJ1-5 TRBV28 CSSRQVFEGGGAHF
13 TRBJ1-1 TRBV20-1 CSVSGQGFTEAFF
14 TRBJ1-5 TRBV5-4 CASSLGGDSQPQNF
14 TRBJ2-7 TRBV20-1 CSASQIRPTYEQYF
13 TRBJ2-7 TRBV11-2 CAGSLDPGYEQYF
15 TRBJ2-7 TRBV6-6 CASKPPRTGANEQYF
16 TRBJ1-5 TRBV12-3/TRBV12-4 CASSLGTGSSNQPQHF